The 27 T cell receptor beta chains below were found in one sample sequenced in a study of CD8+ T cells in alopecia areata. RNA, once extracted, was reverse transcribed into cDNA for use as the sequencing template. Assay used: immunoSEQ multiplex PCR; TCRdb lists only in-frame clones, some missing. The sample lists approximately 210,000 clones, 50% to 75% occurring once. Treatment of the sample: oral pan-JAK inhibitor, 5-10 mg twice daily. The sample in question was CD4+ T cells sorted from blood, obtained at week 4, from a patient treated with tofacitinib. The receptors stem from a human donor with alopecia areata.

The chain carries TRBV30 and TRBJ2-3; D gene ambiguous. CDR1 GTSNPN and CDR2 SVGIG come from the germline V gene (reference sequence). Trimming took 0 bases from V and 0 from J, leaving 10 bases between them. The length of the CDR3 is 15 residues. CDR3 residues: CAWSVSLASTDTQYF. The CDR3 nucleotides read TGTGCCTGGAGTGTCAGCTTAGCAAGCACAGATACGCAGTATTTT.

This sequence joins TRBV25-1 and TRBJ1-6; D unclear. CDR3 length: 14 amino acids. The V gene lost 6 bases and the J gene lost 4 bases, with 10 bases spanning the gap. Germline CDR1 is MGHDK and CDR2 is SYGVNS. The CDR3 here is CASRDSSYNSPLHF. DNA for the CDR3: TGTGCCAGCAGGGATAGCAGTTATAATTCACCCCTCCACTTT. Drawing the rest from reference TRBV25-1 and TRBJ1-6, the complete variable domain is EADIYQTPRYLVIGTGKKITLECSQTMGHDKMYWYQQDPGMELHLIHYSYGVNSTEKGDLSSESTVSRIRTEHFPLTLESARPSHTSQYLCASRDSSYNSPLHFGNGTRLTVT.

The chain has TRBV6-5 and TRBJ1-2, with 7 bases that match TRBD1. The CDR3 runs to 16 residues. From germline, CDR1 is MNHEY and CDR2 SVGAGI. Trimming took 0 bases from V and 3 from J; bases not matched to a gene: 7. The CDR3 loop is CASSYSYRGVDYGYTF. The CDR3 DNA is TGTGCCAGCAGTTACTCTTACAGGGGAGTTGACTATGGCTACACCTTC.

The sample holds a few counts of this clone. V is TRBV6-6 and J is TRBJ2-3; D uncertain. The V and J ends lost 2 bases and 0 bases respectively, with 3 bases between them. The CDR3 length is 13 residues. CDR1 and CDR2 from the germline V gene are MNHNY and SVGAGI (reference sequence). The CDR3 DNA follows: TGTGCCAGCAGTTACGGTAGCACAGATACGCAGTATTTT. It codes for CASSYGSTDTQYF.

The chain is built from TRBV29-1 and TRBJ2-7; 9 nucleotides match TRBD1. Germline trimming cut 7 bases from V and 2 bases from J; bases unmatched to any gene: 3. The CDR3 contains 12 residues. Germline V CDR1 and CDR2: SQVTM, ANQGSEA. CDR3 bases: TGCAGCGCCCGGGACAGGGCCTACGAGCAGTACTTC. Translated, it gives CSARDRAYEQYF.

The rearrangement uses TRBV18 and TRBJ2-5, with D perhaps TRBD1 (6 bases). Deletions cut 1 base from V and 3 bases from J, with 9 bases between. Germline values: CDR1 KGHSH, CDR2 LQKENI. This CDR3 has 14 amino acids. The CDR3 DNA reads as TGTGCCAGCTCACCACGGACAGCTGAAGAGACCCAGTACTTC. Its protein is CASSPRTAEETQYF.

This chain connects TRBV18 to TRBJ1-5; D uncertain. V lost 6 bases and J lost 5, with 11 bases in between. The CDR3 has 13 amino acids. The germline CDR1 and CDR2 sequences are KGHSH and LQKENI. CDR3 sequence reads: CASSEGGDQPQHF. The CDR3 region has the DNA TGTGCCAGCTCCGAGGGTGGTGATCAGCCCCAGCATTTT.

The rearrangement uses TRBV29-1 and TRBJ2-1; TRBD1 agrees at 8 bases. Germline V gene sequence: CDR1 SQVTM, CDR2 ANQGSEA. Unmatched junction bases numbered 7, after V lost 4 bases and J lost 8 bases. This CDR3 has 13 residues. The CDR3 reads CSVGPGQGHEQFF. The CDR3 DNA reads TGCAGCGTTGGACCCGGACAGGGTCATGAGCAGTTCTTC.

CDR3 amino acids: CAWSDWTGAITDTQYF. The CDR3 region has the DNA TGTGCCTGGAGCGACTGGACAGGGGCGATCACAGATACGCAGTATTTT. The chain combines TRBV30 with TRBJ2-3, with 9 bases fitting TRBD1. Germline V gives CDR1 GTSNPN, CDR2 SVGIG (reference sequence). CDR3 size: 16 residues. V shed 3 bases and J 2 bases; nucleotides not matched to a gene: 9.

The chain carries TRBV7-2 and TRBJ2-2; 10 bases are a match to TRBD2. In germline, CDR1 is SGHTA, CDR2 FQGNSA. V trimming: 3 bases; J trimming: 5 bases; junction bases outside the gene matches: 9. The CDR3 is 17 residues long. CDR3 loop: CASSFASGGLRTGELFF. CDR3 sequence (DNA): TGTGCCAGCAGCTTTGCTAGCGGGGGCCTGAGGACCGGGGAGCTGTTTTTT.

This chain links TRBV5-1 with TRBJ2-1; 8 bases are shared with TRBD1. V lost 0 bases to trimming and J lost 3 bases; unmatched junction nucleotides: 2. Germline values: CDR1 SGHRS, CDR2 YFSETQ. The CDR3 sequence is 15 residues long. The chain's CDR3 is CASSLGGTGYNEQFF. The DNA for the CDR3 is TGCGCCAGCAGCTTGGGAGGGACAGGCTACAATGAGCAGTTCTTC.

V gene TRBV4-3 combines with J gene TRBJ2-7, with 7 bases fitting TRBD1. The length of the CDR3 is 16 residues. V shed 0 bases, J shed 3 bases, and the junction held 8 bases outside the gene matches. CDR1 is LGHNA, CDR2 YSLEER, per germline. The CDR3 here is CASSQDGETGRYEQYF. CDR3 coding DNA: TGCGCCAGCAGCCAAGATGGAGAGACAGGGCGCTACGAGCAGTACTTC.

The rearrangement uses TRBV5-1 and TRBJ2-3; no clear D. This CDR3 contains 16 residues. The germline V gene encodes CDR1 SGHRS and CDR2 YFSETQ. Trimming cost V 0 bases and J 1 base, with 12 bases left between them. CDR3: CASSLAQPGGTDTQYF. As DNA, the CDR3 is TGCGCCAGCAGCTTGGCCCAACCTGGGGGCACAGATACGCAGTATTTT.

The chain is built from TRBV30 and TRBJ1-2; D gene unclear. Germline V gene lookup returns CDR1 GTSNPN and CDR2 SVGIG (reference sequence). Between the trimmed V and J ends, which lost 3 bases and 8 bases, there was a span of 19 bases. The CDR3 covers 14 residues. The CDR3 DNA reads TGTGCCTGGAGCCCCCCCGGAGGTTTATGGGGCTACACCTTC. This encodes CAWSPPGGLWGYTF.

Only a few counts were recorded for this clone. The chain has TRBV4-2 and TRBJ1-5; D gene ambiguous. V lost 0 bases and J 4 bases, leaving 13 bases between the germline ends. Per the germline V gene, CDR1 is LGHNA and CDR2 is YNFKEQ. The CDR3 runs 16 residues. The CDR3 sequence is CASSQDVSAINQPQHF. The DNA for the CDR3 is TGTGCCAGCAGCCAAGATGTTTCGGCAATAAATCAGCCCCAGCATTTT.

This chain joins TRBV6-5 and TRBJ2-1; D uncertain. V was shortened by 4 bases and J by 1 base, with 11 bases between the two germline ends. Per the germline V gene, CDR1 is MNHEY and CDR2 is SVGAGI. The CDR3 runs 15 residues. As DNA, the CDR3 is TGTGCCAGCAGTTCTTCAGGAAGTTCCTACAATGAGCAGTTCTTC. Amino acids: CASSSSGSSYNEQFF.

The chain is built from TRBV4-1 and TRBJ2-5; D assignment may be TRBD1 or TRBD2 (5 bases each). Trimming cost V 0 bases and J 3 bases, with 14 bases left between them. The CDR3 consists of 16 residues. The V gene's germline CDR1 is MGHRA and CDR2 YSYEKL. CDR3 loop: CASSQDFGRGEETQYF. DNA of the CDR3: TGCGCCAGCAGCCAAGATTTTGGGCGAGGGGAAGAGACCCAGTACTTC.

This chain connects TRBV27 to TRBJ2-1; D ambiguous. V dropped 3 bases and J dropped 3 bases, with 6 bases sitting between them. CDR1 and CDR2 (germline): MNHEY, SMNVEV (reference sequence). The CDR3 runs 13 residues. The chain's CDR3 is CASSFGLYNEQFF. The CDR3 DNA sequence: TGTGCCAGCAGTTTCGGTCTCTACAATGAGCAGTTCTTC.

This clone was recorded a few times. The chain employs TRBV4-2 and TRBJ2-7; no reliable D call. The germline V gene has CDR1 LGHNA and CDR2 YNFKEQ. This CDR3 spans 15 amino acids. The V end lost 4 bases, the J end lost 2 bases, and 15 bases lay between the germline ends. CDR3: CASSLALGSTYEQYF. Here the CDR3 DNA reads TGTGCCAGCAGCCTCGCATTGGGCAGCACCTACGAGCAGTACTTC.

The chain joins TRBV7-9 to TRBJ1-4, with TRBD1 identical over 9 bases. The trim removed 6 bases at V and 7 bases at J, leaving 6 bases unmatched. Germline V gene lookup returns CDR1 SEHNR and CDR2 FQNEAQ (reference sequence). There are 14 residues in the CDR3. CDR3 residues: CASSLDRGSEKLFF. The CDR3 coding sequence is TGTGCCAGCAGTTTGGACAGGGGTAGTGAAAAACTGTTTTTT.

The CDR3: CASSPGTNYGYTF. The DNA of the CDR3 is TGTGCCAGCAGCCCCGGGACCAACTATGGCTACACCTTC. The chain is built from TRBV14 and TRBJ1-2, with a weak D call TRBD1 (5 bases). Germline V gene lookup returns CDR1 SGHDN and CDR2 FVKESK. CDR3 size: 13 residues. V was pared by 4 bases and J by 2 bases, with 8 bases between.

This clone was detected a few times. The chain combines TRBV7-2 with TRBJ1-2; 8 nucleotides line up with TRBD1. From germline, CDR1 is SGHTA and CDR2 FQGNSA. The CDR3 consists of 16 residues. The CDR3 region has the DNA TGTGTCCCGCTGGAGACAGGGGAGACCCTCGGTTGTGGCTACACCTTC. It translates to CVPLETGETLGCGYTF.

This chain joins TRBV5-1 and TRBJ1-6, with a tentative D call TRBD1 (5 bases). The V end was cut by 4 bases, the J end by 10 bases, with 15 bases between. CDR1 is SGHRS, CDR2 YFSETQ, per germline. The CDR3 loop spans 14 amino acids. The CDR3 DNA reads TGCGCCAGCAGCCGGGACGGCCCAGAGTCACCCCTCCACTTT. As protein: CASSRDGPESPLHF.

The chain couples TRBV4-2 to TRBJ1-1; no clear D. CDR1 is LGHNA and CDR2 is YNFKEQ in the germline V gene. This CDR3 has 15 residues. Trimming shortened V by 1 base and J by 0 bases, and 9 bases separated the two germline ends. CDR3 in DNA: TGTGCCAGCAGCCAAGGGAACACGTTGAACACTGAAGCTTTCTTT. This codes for CASSQGNTLNTEAFF.

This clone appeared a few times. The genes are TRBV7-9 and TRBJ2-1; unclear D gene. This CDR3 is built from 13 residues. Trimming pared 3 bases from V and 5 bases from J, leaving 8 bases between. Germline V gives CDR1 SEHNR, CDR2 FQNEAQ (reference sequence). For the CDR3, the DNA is TGTGCCAGCAGCTTCAGGACCGACAATGAGCAGTTCTTC. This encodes CASSFRTDNEQFF.

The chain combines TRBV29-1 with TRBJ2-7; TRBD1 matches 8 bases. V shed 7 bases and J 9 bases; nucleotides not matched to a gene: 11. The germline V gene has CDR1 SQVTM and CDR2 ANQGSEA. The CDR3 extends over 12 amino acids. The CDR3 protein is CSEGQASLGQYF. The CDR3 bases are TGCAGCGAGGGACAGGCGTCTTTGGGGCAGTACTTC.

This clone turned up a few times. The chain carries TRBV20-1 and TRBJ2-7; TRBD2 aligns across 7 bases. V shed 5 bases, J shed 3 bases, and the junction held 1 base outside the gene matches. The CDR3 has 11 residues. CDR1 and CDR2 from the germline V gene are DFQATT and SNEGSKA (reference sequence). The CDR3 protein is CSARDYYEQYF. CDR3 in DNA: TGCAGTGCTCGGGACTACTACGAGCAGTACTTC.